Each of the 14 T cell receptor beta chains below was sequenced from the same sample in a study of cytomegalovirus exposure and HLA in healthy donors. A multiplex PCR was run with 60 Vbeta primers and 13 Jbeta primers. TCRdb keeps only in-frame clones here, not all; method: immunoSEQ multiplex PCR. The data contain around 90,000 clones, over 75% of them singletons. Sequencing used PBMCs. These receptors were collected from a man aged 50-59 years in good health and CMV-seronegative.

This chain connects TRBV27 to TRBJ1-2; a possible D gene is TRBD1 (5 bases). V was pared by 7 bases and J by 3 bases, with 15 bases between. This CDR3 comprises 14 residues. CDR1 and CDR2 (germline): MNHEY, SMNVEV (reference sequence). CDR3 nucleotide sequence: TGTGCCAGCACCAACCGGGGGAGGGACTATGGCTACACCTTC. This encodes CASTNRGRDYGYTF.

This clone was detected once. The chain has TRBV2 and TRBJ1-1; D is perhaps TRBD1 (5 bases). Germline V CDR1 and CDR2: SNHLY, FYNNEI. Trimming pared 6 bases from V and 5 bases from J, leaving 19 bases between. The length of the CDR3 is 15 residues. This chain's CDR3 is CASSWDRGRETEAFF. The CDR3 coding sequence is TGTGCCAGCAGCTGGGATAGGGGCCGTGAGACTGAAGCTTTCTTT.

This chain uses TRBV5-1 with TRBJ2-3, with 7 bases fitting TRBD2. The germline V gene encodes CDR1 SGHRS and CDR2 YFSETQ. V was pared by 4 bases and J by 4 bases, with 9 bases of the junction left unmatched. This CDR3 contains 15 residues. CDR3 DNA sequence: TGCGCCAGCAGCCCCGAGGGGCTAGCGGCAGATACGCAGTATTTT. It translates to CASSPEGLAADTQYF.

This sequence joins TRBV28 and TRBJ2-1; D possibly corresponds to TRBD2 (6 bases). Trimming took off 1 base at V and 8 bases at J, with 18 bases between the two ends. The CDR3 is 16 residues long. Per germline, CDR1 MDHEN and CDR2 SYDVKM. The CDR3 DNA reads as TGTGCCAGCAGTTTATATCGGCGGGAAGGTCGGGATGAGCAGTTCTTC. Translating gives CASSLYRREGRDEQFF.

This chain joins TRBV7-6 and TRBJ1-4, with 9 bases identical to TRBD1. The CDR3 loop spans 14 amino acids. With 3 bases clipped from V and 7 bases from J, the junction kept 3 bases outside the gene matches. CDR1 is SGHVS, CDR2 FNYEAQ, per germline. CDR3 in DNA: TGTGCCAGCAGCTTGGGACAGGGCGGTGAAAAACTGTTTTTT. Translation: CASSLGQGGEKLFF.

The chain joins TRBV19 to TRBJ1-1; D possibly corresponds to TRBD1 (6 bases). Germline-derived CDR1 and CDR2 are LNHDA and SQIVND (reference sequence). This CDR3 spans 17 amino acids. V lost 6 bases and J lost 3, with 23 bases in between. CDR3 sequence (DNA): TGTGCCAGTAGCAAAAGAAATTGGGGGGGCGAGGACACTGAAGCTTTCTTT. Translated: CASSKRNWGGEDTEAFF.

CDR3 amino acids: CASSSDRGGEAFF. In nucleotides, the CDR3 is TGTGCCAGCAGCTCCGACAGGGGCGGTGAAGCTTTCTTT. The gene calls are TRBV5-4 and TRBJ1-1; 8 nucleotides match TRBD1. From germline, CDR1 is SGHNT and CDR2 YYREEE (reference sequence). This CDR3 has 13 residues. The trim removed 3 bases at V and 7 bases at J, leaving 5 bases unmatched.

This clone was found once. The chain is built from TRBV4-2 and TRBJ2-7; 13 bases fit TRBD2. This CDR3 is built from 16 residues. Germline V gene lookup returns CDR1 LGHNA and CDR2 YNFKEQ. V was pared by 1 base and J by 5 bases, with 5 bases of the junction left unmatched. This CDR3 reads CASSQAGTSGTDEQYF. The CDR3, as DNA: TGTGCCAGCAGCCAAGCGGGGACTAGCGGGACCGACGAGCAGTACTTC.

V usage is TRBV5-8 and J usage is TRBJ2-6; 9 bases agree with TRBD1. Germline V gives CDR1 SGHTS, CDR2 YDEGEE. The CDR3 is 20 residues long. V trimming: 4 bases; J trimming: 2 bases; junction bases outside the gene matches: 16. The CDR3 loop is CASSPGQGRAFGAGANVLTF. The CDR3 nucleotides are TGTGCCAGCAGCCCCGGACAGGGGCGGGCCTTCGGGGCTGGGGCCAACGTCCTGACTTTC. Full variable domain (missing parts from reference TRBV5-8 and TRBJ2-6): EAGVTQSPTHLIKTRGQQATLRCSPISGHTSVYWYQQALGLGLQFLLWYDEGEERNRGNFPPRFSGRQFPNYSSELNVNALELEDSALYLCASSPGQGRAFGAGANVLTFGAGSRLTVL.

The V gene is TRBV28, the J gene TRBJ2-6; the D gene is possibly TRBD2 (6 bases). The V and J ends lost 4 bases and 2 bases respectively, with 12 bases between them. This CDR3 region has 16 residues. The germline V gene has CDR1 MDHEN and CDR2 SYDVKM. CDR3 amino acids: CASSSLGEAGANVLTF. In nucleotides, the CDR3 is TGTGCCAGCAGTTCCTTAGGGGAGGCTGGGGCCAACGTCCTGACTTTC. Drawing the rest from reference TRBV28 and TRBJ2-6, the complete variable domain is DVKVTQSSRYLVKRTGEKVFLECVQDMDHENMFWYRQDPGLGLRLIYFSYDVKMKEKGDIPEGYSVSREKKERFSLILESASTNQTSMYLCASSSLGEAGANVLTFGAGSRLTVL.

The chain has TRBV5-3 and TRBJ2-4; TRBD1 aligns across 8 bases. TRBV5-3 is placed among ORFs of uncertain function. V was clipped by 2 bases and J by 0 bases; unmatched bases: 13. This CDR3 spans 19 amino acids. The CDR3 nucleotides read TGTGCCAGAAGCTTTGTATCCAGGACAGGGACTTTAGCCAAAAACATTCAGTACTTC. Translated: CARSFVSRTGTLAKNIQYF.

V gene TRBV14 combines with J gene TRBJ2-4, with D possibly TRBD2 on 6 matching bases. CDR1 is SGHDN and CDR2 is FVKESK in the germline V gene. V lost 5 bases to trimming and J lost 9 bases, with 14 bases between them. The CDR3 is made up of 13 amino acids. The CDR3 nucleotides read TGTGCCAGCAGCGCCCGACTAGTAAGCATTCAGTACTTC. Residues: CASSARLVSIQYF.

This chain joins TRBV7-2 and TRBJ2-7; 7 bases agree with TRBD1. Germline CDR1 is SGHTA and CDR2 is FQGNSA. CDR3 length: 15 amino acids. The V gene end was trimmed by 4 bases and the J gene end by 1 base; junction bases not matched to a gene: 7. The CDR3 DNA sequence: TGTGCCAGCAGCTCGACAGGGTCAGCTTCCTACGAGCAGTACTTC. Translation gives CASSSTGSASYEQYF.

Regarding this clone: The sample contains more than one DNA sequence encoding this CDR3. The V and J genes are TRBV4-2 and TRBJ2-1; the D is unclear. CDR3 length: 15 residues. CDR1 and CDR2 from the germline V gene are LGHNA and YNFKEQ. Trimming removed 1 base from V and 0 bases from J, with 7 bases in between. The CDR3 reads CASSQGESSYNEQFF. In DNA, the CDR3 is TGTGCCAGCAGCCAAGGAGAGAGCTCCTACAATGAGCAGTTCTTC.